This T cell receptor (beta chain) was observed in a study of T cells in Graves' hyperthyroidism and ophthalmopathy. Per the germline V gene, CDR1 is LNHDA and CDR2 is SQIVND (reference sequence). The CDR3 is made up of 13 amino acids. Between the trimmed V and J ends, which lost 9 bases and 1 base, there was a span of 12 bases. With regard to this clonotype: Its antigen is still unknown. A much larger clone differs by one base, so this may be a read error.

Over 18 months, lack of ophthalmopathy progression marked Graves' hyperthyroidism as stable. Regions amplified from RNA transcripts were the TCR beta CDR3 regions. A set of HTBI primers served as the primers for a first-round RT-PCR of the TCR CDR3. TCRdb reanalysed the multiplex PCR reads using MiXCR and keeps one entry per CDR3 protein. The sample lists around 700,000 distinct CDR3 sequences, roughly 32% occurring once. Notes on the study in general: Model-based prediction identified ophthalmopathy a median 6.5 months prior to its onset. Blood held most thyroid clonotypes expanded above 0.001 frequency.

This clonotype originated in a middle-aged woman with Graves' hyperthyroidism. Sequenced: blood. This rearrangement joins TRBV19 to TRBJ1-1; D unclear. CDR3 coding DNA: TGTGCCAGCCTACATGTGCCGAACACTGAAGCTTTCTTT. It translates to CASLHVPNTEAFF.